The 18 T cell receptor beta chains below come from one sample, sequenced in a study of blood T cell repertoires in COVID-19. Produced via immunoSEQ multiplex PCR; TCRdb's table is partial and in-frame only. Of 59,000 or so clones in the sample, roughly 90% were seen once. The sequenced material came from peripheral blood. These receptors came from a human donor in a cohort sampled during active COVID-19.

The CDR3 nucleotides read TGTGCCAGCAGCCCAGGACTAGCGGGACTCTTCAACACCGGGGAGCTGTTTTTT. Amino acid sequence: CASSPGLAGLFNTGELFF. The rearrangement links TRBV7-6 to TRBJ2-2, with 12 bases that match TRBD2. J was trimmed by 2 bases and V by 5 bases; bases with no gene match: 9. Germline V gene lookup returns CDR1 SGHVS and CDR2 FNYEAQ. The CDR3 has 18 residues.

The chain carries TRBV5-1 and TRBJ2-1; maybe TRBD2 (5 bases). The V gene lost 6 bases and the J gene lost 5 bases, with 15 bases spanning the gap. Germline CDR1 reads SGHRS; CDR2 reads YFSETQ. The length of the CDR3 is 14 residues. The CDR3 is CASKKSASNNEQFF. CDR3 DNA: TGCGCCAGCAAAAAATCAGCTAGCAACAATGAGCAGTTCTTC.

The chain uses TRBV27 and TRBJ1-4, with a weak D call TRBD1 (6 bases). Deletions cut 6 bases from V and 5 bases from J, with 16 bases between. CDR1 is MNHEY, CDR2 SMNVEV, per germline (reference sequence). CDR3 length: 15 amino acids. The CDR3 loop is CASRVRTDYNEKLFF. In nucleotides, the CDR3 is TGTGCCAGCAGAGTGAGGACAGACTACAATGAAAAACTGTTTTTT. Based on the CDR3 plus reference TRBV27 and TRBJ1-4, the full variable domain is EAQVTQNPRYLITVTGKKLTVTCSQNMNHEYMSWYRQDPGLGLRQIYYSMNVEVTDKGDVPEGYKVSRKEKRNFPLILESPSPNQTSLYFCASRVRTDYNEKLFFGSGTQLSVL.

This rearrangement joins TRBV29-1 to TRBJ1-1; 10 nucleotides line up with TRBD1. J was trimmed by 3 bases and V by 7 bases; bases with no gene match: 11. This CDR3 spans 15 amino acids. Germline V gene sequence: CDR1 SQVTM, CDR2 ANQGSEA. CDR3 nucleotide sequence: TGCAGCGGCCACGACAGGGGGCGGTCGGACACTGAAGCTTTCTTT. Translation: CSGHDRGRSDTEAFF.

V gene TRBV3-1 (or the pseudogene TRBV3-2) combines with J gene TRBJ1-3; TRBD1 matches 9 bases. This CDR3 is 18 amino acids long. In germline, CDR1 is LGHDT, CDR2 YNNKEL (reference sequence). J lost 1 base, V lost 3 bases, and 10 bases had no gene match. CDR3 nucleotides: TGTGCCAGCAGCCATCTACCCACGACAGGGGGATCTGGAAACACCATATATTTT. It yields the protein CASSHLPTTGGSGNTIYF.

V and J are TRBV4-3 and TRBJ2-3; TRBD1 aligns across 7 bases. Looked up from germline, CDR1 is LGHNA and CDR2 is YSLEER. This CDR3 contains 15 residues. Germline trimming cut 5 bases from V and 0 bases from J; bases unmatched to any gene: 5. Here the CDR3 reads CASSVGQPSTDTQYF. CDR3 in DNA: TGCGCCAGCAGCGTGGGACAGCCTAGCACAGATACGCAGTATTTT.

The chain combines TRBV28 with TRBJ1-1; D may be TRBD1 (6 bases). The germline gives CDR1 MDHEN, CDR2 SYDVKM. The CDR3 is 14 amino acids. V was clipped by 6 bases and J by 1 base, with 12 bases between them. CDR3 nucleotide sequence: TGTGCCAGCAGGCCGGGACAACAGAACACTGAAGCTTTCTTT. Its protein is CASRPGQQNTEAFF.

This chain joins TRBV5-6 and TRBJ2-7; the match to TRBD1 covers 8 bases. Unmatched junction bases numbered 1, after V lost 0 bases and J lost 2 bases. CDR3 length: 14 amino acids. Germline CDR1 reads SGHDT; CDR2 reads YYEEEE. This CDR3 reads CASSLVGQAYEQYF. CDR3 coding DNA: TGTGCCAGCAGCTTGGTGGGACAGGCCTACGAGCAGTACTTC.

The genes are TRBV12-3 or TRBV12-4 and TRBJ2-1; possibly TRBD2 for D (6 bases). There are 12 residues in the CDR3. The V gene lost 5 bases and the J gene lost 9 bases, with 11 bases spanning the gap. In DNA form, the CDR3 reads TGTGCCAGCAGTCCCCTAGCGCTTGAGCAGTTCTTC. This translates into CASSPLALEQFF.

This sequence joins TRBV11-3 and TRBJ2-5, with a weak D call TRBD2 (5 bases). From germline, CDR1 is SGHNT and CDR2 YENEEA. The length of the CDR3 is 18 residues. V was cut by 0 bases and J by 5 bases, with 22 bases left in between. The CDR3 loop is CASSLDPGLVGAAETQYF. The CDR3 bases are TGTGCCAGCAGCTTAGACCCAGGATTGGTGGGAGCTGCGGAGACCCAGTACTTC.

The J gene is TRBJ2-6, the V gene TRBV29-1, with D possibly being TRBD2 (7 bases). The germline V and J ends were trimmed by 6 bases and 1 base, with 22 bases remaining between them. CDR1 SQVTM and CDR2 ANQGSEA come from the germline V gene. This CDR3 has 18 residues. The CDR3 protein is CSVDPGGLGGSGANVLTF. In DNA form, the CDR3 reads TGCAGCGTCGACCCGGGGGGCCTAGGAGGGTCTGGGGCCAACGTCCTGACTTTC.

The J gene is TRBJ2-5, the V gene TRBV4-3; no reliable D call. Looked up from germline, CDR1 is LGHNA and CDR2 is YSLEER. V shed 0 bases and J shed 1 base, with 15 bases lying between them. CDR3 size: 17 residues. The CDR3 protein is CASSQESSQIVQETQYF. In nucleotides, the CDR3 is TGCGCCAGCAGCCAAGAATCCTCACAGATCGTCCAAGAGACCCAGTACTTC.

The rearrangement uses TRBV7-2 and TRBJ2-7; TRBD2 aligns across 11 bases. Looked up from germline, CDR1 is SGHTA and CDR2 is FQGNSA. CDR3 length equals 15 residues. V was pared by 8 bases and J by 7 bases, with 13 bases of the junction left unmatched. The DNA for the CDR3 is TGTGCCAGCTCCATACCGATAGCGGGAGGGAGGGAGCAGTACTTC. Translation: CASSIPIAGGREQYF.

The CDR3 coding sequence is TGCGCCAGCAGAGCACAGGCACTCAACACTGAAGCTTTCTTT. Protein sequence: CASRAQALNTEAFF. The J gene is TRBJ1-1, the V gene TRBV4-3, with D possibly being TRBD1 (5 bases). Germline CDR1 and CDR2: LGHNA and YSLEER. V lost 6 bases, J lost 2 bases, and 13 bases lay in between. The CDR3 loop spans 14 amino acids.

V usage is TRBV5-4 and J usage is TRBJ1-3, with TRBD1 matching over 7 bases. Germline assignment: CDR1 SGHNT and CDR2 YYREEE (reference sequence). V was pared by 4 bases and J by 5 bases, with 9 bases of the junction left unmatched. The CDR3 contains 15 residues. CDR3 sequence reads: CASSVAGGKRNTIYF. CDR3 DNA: TGTGCCAGCAGCGTCGCAGGGGGTAAAAGAAACACCATATATTTT.

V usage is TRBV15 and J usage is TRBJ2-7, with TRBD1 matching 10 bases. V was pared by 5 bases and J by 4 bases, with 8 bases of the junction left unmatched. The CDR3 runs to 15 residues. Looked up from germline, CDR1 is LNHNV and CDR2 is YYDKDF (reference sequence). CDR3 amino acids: CATSGGDRGFYEQYF. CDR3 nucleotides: TGTGCCACCAGCGGGGGGGACAGGGGCTTTTACGAGCAGTACTTC.

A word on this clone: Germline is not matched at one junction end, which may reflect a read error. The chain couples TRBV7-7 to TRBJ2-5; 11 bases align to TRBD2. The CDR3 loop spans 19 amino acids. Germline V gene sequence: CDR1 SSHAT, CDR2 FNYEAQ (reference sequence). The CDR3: CASSPVSGGDLRVQETQYF. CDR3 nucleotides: TGTGCTAGCAGCCCCGTTAGCGGGGGGGACCTTCGGGTCCAAGAGACCCAGTACTTC.

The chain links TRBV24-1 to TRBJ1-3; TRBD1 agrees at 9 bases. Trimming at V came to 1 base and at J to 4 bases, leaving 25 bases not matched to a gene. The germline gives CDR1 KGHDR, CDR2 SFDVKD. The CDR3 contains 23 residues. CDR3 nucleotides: TGTGCCACCAGTGATTTTACATTTTTATTACTTCGGGACAGGGTCTGGAGAGGAAACACCATATATTTT. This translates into CATSDFTFLLLRDRVWRGNTIYF.